A single sample is the source of the 7 T cell receptor beta chains below, sequenced in a study of blood T cell repertoires in COVID-19. Only in-frame clones appear in the TCRdb table, and some are missing; sequencing was by immunoSEQ multiplex PCR. The table lists 200,000 to 250,000 clones, 88% of them singletons, with around 1.4% in the top ten. Material: peripheral blood. The receptors stem from a young man with active or convalescent COVID-19.

This clone was seen a single time. The gene calls are TRBV25-1 and TRBJ2-5; D gene uncertain. V was cut by 2 bases and J by 5 bases, with 15 bases left in between. Germline-derived CDR1 and CDR2 are MGHDK and SYGVNS. The length of the CDR3 is 15 residues. CDR3 amino acids: CASSEGSPRWETQYF. DNA for the CDR3: TGTGCCAGCAGTGAAGGTTCGCCCAGATGGGAGACCCAGTACTTC.

The rearrangement uses TRBV27 and TRBJ1-6; 8 positions agree with TRBD1. J gave up 12 bases and V 6 bases, and 7 bases lay outside the gene matches. The CDR3 length is 13 residues. Germline CDR1 MNHEY, CDR2 SMNVEV (reference sequence). The CDR3 region has the DNA TGTGCCAGCAGGGACAGGGTCGGAGGACCCCTCCACTTT. Translation: CASRDRVGGPLHF.

There are a few counts of this clone. The chain employs TRBV6-1 and TRBJ2-3; the match to TRBD1 covers 8 bases. The CDR3 runs 16 residues. From germline, CDR1 is MNHNS and CDR2 SASEGT. V lost 3 bases and J lost 1; bases outside the gene matches: 6. CDR3 DNA: TGTGCCAGCAGTGAGGGGCCGGGACAGGGCACAGATACGCAGTATTTT. Translation: CASSEGPGQGTDTQYF.

The chain uses TRBV6-5 and TRBJ2-3; 10 nucleotides match TRBD2. CDR1 is MNHEY and CDR2 is SVGAGI in the germline V gene. The CDR3 is 15 amino acids. J lost 4 bases, V lost 8 bases, and 9 bases had no gene match. The DNA of the CDR3 is TGTGCCAGCGCGGCTAGCGGGAGCCGCCCAGATACGCAGTATTTT. Protein: CASAASGSRPDTQYF.

The J gene is TRBJ1-4, the V gene TRBV27, with D perhaps TRBD1 (5 bases). Per germline, CDR1 MNHEY and CDR2 SMNVEV (reference sequence). V lost 6 bases and J lost 11, with 16 bases in between. There are 13 residues in the CDR3. The CDR3 protein is CASRFVGAPKLFF. The DNA of the CDR3 is TGTGCCAGCAGGTTCGTTGGGGCACCGAAACTGTTTTTT.

The chain employs TRBV19 and TRBJ2-7, with 11 bases identical to TRBD1. The CDR3 spans 16 residues. V shed 5 bases and J 0 bases; nucleotides not matched to a gene: 6. Germline CDR1 is LNHDA and CDR2 is SQIVND (reference sequence). CDR3 nucleotide sequence: TGTGCCAGTAGTTTATACGGGACAGGGGGCTCCTACGAGCAGTACTTC. The encoded protein is CASSLYGTGGSYEQYF.

The CDR3 region has the DNA TGTGCCAGCAGCTTATCCAGGGGGCCGGGAAACACCATATATTTT. Amino acids: CASSLSRGPGNTIYF. V is TRBV7-8 and J is TRBJ1-3, with 8 bases lining up with TRBD1. The CDR3 has 15 residues. Germline V gene data show CDR1 as SGHVS and CDR2 as FQNEAQ. The ends lost 2 bases at V and 4 bases at J; junction bases unmatched: 4.